The rows below give T cell receptor beta chains drawn from one sample of a study of cytomegalovirus exposure and HLA in healthy donors. The method was immunoSEQ multiplex PCR; TCRdb's version includes in-frame clones alone and lacks a portion of them. Altogether around 150,000 clones are present, approximately 80% being singletons, with the ten largest covering roughly 2%. Specimen: PBMCs. These TCRs come from a young man in good health and CMV-seronegative. CDR3s leave out the opening cysteine and the closing phenylalanine or tryptophan. The size field is filled for only some rows; it gives once, few, many or a size class.

V	length	J	size	CDR3
TRBV19	14	TRBJ2-1	.	ASRPGGAPTYNEQF
TRBV4-2	12	TRBJ2-5	once	ASSLAQGEETQY
TRBV4-2	14	TRBJ1-2	.	ASSQETGLSSYGYT
TRBV5-1	13	TRBJ2-1	.	ASSLVGYWGDEQF
TRBV7-6	14	TRBJ2-4	.	ASSPVGGGVSSIQY
TRBV5-4	13	TRBJ2-7	once	ASSLGTAVFDEQY
TRBV4-1	16	TRBJ2-3	.	ASSQDGSRGSLGDTQY
TRBV2	13	TRBJ1-5	.	ASSEEAGGSQPQH
TRBV11-2	14	TRBJ2-4	once	ASSLGAQGAKNIQY
TRBV7-2	14	TRBJ2-7	.	ASSTGPRDRSYEQY
TRBV5-1	13	TRBJ2-5	.	ASSSDGLQQETQY
TRBV18	12	TRBJ1-1	.	ASSPPGTGTEAF
TRBV5-4	14	TRBJ2-2	once	ASSLGAPTNTGELF
TRBV12-5	12	TRBJ2-2	.	ASGWSGSTGELF
TRBV15	15	TRBJ2-1	few	ATSRSIGTGGSNEQF
TRBV19	13	TRBJ1-5	.	ASREEDRGSRPQH
TRBV7-8	16	TRBJ2-2	.	ASSLLAGNLQHTGELF
TRBV9	16	TRBJ2-2	.	ASSPRRLAGVYTGELF
TRBV6-1	12	TRBJ1-1	.	ASSASRGVIEAF
TRBV5-4	11	TRBJ2-2	.	ASSLDGSGKLF
TRBV4-1	12	TRBJ2-4	.	ASSQPGQGGIQY
TRBV6-5	9	TRBJ1-1	.	ASSYRFEAF
TRBV28	14	TRBJ1-2	.	ASRQMGGAFNYGYT
TRBV30	10	TRBJ2-5	.	AWNPGRETQY
TRBV11-2	14	TRBJ1-5	once	ASSFSSTGQGQPQH
TRBV7-3	16	TRBJ2-1	few	ASSLTIRGSAPYNEQF
TRBV2	11	TRBJ2-5	.	ASRWGEGETQY
TRBV29-1	15	TRBJ2-1	.	SVEDPYSGSSYNEQF